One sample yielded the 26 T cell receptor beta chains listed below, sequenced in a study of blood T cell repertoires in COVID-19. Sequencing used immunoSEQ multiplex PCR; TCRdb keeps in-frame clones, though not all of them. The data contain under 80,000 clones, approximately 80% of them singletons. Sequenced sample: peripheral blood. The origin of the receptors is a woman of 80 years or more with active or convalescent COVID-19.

The CDR3 reads CAWGGQGEEKLFF. The CDR3 DNA reads TGTGCCTGGGGGGGACAGGGGGAGGAAAAACTGTTTTTT. The rearrangement links TRBV30 to TRBJ1-4, with TRBD1 matching 11 bases. J was trimmed by 8 bases and V by 5 bases; bases with no gene match: 4. The V gene's germline CDR1 is GTSNPN and CDR2 SVGIG (reference sequence). The CDR3 is made up of 13 amino acids.

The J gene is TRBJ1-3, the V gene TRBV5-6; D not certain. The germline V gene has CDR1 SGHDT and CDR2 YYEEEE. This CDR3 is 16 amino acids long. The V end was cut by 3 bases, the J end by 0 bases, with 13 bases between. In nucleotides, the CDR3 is TGTGCCAGCAGCTCCGGGTCCTATTTCTCTGGAAACACCATATATTTT. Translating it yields CASSSGSYFSGNTIYF. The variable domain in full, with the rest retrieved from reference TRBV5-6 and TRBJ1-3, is DAGVTQSPTHLIKTRGQQVTLRCSPKSGHDTVSWYQQALGQGPQFIFQYYEEEERQRGNFPDRFSGHQFPNYSSELNVNALLLGDSALYLCASSSGSYFSGNTIYFGEGSWLTVV.

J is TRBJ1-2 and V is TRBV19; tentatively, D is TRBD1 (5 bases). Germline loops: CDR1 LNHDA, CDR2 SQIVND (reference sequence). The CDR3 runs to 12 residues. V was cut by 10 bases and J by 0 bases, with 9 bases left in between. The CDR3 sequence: CATKTANYGYTF. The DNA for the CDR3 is TGTGCCACCAAGACAGCTAACTATGGCTACACCTTC.

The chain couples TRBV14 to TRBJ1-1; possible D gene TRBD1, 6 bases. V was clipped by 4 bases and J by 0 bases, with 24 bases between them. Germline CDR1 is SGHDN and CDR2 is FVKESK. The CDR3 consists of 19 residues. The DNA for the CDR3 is TGTGCCAGCAGCCCCTGGAGTCGGCGGGGGCTAATTATGAACACTGAAGCTTTCTTT. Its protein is CASSPWSRRGLIMNTEAFF.

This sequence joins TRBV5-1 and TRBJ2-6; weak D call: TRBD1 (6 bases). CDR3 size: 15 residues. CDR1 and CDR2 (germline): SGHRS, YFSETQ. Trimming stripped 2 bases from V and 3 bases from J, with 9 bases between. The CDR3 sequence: CASSLRGSGANVLTF. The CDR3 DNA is TGCGCCAGCAGCTTAAGGGGGAGTGGGGCCAACGTCCTGACTTTC.

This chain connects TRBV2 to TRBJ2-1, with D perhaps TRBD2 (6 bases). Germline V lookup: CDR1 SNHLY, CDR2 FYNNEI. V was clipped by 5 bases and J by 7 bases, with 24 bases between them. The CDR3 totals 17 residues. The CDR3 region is CASSIGGSRGTLNEQFF. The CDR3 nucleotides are TGTGCCAGCAGTATTGGAGGTTCTCGCGGGACTCTTAATGAGCAGTTCTTC.

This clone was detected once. CDR3 residues: CASSLPGTGFQVEAFF. In DNA, the CDR3 is TGTGCCAGCAGTTTACCCGGGACAGGATTTCAAGTTGAAGCTTTCTTT. The rearrangement links TRBV28 to TRBJ1-1; TRBD1 matches 8 bases. The germline V gene has CDR1 MDHEN and CDR2 SYDVKM. This CDR3 spans 16 amino acids. V was clipped by 2 bases and J by 7 bases; unmatched bases: 12.

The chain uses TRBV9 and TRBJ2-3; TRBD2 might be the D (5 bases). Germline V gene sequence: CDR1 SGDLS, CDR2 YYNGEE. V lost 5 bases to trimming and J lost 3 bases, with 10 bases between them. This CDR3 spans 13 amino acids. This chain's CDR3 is CASSRGITDTQYF. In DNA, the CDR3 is TGTGCCAGCAGTCGAGGGATAACAGATACGCAGTATTTT.

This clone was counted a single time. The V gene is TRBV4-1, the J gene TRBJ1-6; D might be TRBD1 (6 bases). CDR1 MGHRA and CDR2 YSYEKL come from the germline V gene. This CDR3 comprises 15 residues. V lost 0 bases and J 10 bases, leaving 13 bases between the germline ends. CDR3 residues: CASSQDSTGTSPLHF. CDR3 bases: TGCGCCAGCAGCCAAGACTCTACAGGGACCTCACCCCTCCACTTT.

The CDR3 nucleotides read TGCGCCAGCAGCCCCTTCGCGGGGGCCCCGGGGGAGCAGTACTTC. Translation: CASSPFAGAPGEQYF. The chain links TRBV5-1 to TRBJ2-7; the D gene is possibly TRBD2 (7 bases). Trimming shortened V by 4 bases and J by 7 bases, and 21 bases separated the two germline ends. Germline V gene sequence: CDR1 SGHRS, CDR2 YFSETQ. This CDR3 has 15 residues.

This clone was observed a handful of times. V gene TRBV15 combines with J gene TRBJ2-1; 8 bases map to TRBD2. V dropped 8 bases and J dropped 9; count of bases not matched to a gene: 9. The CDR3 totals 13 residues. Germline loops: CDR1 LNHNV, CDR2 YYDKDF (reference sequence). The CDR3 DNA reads TGTGCCACCGCTCGGGAGGGCCTCGGTGAGCAGTTCTTC. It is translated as CATAREGLGEQFF.

The CDR3 DNA follows: TGCAGCGTTGAATCCGGGAGCGGCTACACCTTC. Translation gives CSVESGSGYTF. This chain joins TRBV29-1 and TRBJ1-2; unclear D gene. CDR1 and CDR2 (germline): SQVTM, ANQGSEA. The CDR3 contains 11 residues. Trimming took off 2 bases at V and 8 bases at J, with 9 bases between the two ends.

The CDR3 sequence: CASSVGLLVGANVLTF. CDR3 DNA sequence: TGTGCCAGCAGCGTAGGACTGCTAGTAGGGGCCAACGTCCTGACTTTC. The rearrangement links TRBV9 to TRBJ2-6; D gene ambiguous. Germline V gene lookup returns CDR1 SGDLS and CDR2 YYNGEE. The CDR3 is 16 amino acids. V dropped 0 bases and J dropped 4 bases, with 11 bases sitting between them.

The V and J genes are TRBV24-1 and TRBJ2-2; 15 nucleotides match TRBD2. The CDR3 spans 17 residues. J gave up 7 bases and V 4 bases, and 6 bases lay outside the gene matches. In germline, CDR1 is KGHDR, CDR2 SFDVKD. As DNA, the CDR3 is TGTGCCACCAGTGACCCGGGACTAGCGGGGGGTCTCGGGGAGCTGTTTTTT. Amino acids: CATSDPGLAGGLGELFF.

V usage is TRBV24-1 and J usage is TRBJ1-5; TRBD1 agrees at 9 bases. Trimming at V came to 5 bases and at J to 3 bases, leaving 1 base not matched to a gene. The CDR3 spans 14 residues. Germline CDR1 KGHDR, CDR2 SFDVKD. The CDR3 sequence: CATSGQGVNQPQHF. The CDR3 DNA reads TGTGCCACCAGTGGACAGGGGGTCAATCAGCCCCAGCATTTT.

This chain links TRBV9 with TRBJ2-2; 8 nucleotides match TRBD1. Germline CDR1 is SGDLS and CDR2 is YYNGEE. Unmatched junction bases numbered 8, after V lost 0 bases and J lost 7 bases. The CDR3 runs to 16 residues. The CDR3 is CASSVAPTGENGELFF. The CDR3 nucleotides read TGTGCCAGCAGCGTAGCTCCGACAGGGGAGAACGGGGAGCTGTTTTTT. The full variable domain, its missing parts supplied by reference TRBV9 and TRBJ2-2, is DSGVTQTPKHLITATGQRVTLRCSPRSGDLSVYWYQQSLDQGLQFLIQYYNGEERAKGNILERFSAQQFPDLHSELNLSSLELGDSALYFCASSVAPTGENGELFFGEGSRLTVL.

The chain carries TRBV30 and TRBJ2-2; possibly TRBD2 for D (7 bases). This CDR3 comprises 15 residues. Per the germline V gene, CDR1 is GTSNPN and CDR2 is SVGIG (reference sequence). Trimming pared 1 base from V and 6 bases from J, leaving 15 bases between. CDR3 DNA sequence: TGTGCCTGGAGTGCCGGACGGGGGGCCCCCGGGGAGCTGTTTTTT. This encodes CAWSAGRGAPGELFF.

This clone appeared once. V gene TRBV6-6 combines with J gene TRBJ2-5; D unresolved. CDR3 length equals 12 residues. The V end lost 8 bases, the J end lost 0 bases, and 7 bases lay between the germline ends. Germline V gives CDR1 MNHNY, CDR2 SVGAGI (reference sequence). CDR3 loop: CASRSYQETQYF. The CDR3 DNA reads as TGTGCCAGCCGCAGTTACCAAGAGACCCAGTACTTC.

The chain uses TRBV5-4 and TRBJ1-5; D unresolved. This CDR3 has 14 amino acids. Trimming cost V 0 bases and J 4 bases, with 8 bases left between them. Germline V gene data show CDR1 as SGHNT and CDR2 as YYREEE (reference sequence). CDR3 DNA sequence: TGTGCCAGCAGCTTGGACGGGTTTAATCAGCCCCAGCATTTT. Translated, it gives CASSLDGFNQPQHF.

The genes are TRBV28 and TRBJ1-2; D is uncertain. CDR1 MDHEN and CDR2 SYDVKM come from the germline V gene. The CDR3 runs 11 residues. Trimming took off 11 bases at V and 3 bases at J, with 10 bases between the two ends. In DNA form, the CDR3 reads TGTGCCTGCATGCGGGACTATGGCTACACCTTC. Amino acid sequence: CACMRDYGYTF.

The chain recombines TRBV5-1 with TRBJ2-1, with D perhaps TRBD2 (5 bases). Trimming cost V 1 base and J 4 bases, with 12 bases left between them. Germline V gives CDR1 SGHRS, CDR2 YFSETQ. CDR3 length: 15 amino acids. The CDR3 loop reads CASSLTRSGYNEQFF. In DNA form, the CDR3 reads TGCGCCAGCAGCTTGACTCGGTCGGGGTACAATGAGCAGTTCTTC.

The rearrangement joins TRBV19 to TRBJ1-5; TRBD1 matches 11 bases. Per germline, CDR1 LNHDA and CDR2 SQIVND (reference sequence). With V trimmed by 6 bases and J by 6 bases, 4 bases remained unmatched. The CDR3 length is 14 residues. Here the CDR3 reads CASSGTGGTQPQHF. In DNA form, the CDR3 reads TGTGCCAGTAGCGGGACAGGGGGTACTCAGCCCCAGCATTTT.

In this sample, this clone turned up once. The CDR3 loop is CASSELSGQGAHEQFF. The CDR3 nucleotides read TGTGCCAGCAGTGAATTGAGTGGGCAGGGGGCCCATGAGCAGTTCTTC. The rearrangement joins TRBV25-1 to TRBJ2-1; 8 nucleotides align to TRBD1. The CDR3 spans 16 residues. Germline loops: CDR1 MGHDK, CDR2 SYGVNS. With V trimmed by 1 base and J by 8 bases, 10 bases remained unmatched.

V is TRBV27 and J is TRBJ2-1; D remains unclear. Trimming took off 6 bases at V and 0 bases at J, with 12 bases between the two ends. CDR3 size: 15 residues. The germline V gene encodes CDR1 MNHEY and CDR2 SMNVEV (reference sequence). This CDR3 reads CASRSPYSSYNEQFF. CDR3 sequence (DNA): TGTGCCAGCAGATCTCCTTACAGCTCCTACAATGAGCAGTTCTTC.

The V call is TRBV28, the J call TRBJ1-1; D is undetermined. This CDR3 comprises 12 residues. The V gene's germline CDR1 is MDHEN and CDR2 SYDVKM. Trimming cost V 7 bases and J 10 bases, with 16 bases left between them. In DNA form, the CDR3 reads TGTGCCAGCACCGAAGGAGGGCATAGAGCTTTCTTT. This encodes CASTEGGHRAFF. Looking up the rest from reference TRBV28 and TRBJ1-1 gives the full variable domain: DVKVTQSSRYLVKRTGEKVFLECVQDMDHENMFWYRQDPGLGLRLIYFSYDVKMKEKGDIPEGYSVSREKKERFSLILESASTNQTSMYLCASTEGGHRAFFGQGTRLTVV.

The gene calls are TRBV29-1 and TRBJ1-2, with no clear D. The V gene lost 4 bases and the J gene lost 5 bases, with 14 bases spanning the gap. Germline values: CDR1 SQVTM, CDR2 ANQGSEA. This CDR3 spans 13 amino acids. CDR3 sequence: CSVVPAGLYGYTF. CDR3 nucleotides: TGCAGCGTTGTGCCGGCAGGCTTGTATGGCTACACCTTC.